Listed below are T cell receptor beta chains from one sample, sequenced in a study of blood T cell repertoires in COVID-19. Method: immunoSEQ multiplex PCR; TCRdb's copy keeps in-frame clones and lacks some. The sample has around 140,000 clones, around nine tenths seen once; the top ten hold 1.5% to 2%. The sequencing sample was made of peripheral blood. Source of these receptors: a human donor in a cohort sampled during active COVID-19. The CDR3 runs from the conserved cysteine through the conserved F or W. The order of the fields is clone size, D gene, V gene, J gene, CDR3 DNA, CDR3 protein. D genes are given only for firm matches. Size is omitted from some rows. Given values are once, few, many or a class for expanded clones.

NA,TRBD2,TRBV4-3,TRBJ2-3,TGCGCCAGCAGCCAAGAGGCTAGCGGGGATACAGATACGCAGTATTTT,CASSQEASGDTDTQYF
NA,NA,TRBV6-1,TRBJ2-3,TGTGCCAGCAGTGAAGGGCTCCTCACAGATACGCAGTATTTT,CASSEGLLTDTQYF
NA,NA,TRBV7-6,TRBJ1-4,TGTGCCAGCAGCTTATCTGCTGGGGGCCAGGGGGAAAAACTGTTTTTT,CASSLSAGGQGEKLFF
NA,NA,TRBV2,TRBJ1-5,TGTGCCAGCAGGTCAGGGTGGGAATATAGCAATCAGCCCCAGCATTTT,CASRSGWEYSNQPQHF
NA,TRBD1,TRBV10-3,TRBJ2-3,TGTGCCATCAGTGACGTCGGTGGGACAGGGACATCAGATACGCAGTATTTT,CAISDVGGTGTSDTQYF
NA,TRBD1,TRBV5-1,TRBJ1-4,TGCGCCAGCAGCTATCGACAGGGGGCGTACGAAAAACTGTTTTTT,CASSYRQGAYEKLFF
NA,TRBD2,TRBV6-2/TRBV6-3,TRBJ2-2,TGTGCCAGCAGTTACACTAGCGGGGGCGGGGAGCTGTTTTTT,CASSYTSGGGELFF
NA,TRBD2,TRBV7-2,TRBJ2-7,TGTGCCAGCAGCTTAGTATACGGGGGGGCCTACGAGCAGTACTTC,CASSLVYGGAYEQYF
NA,TRBD1,TRBV4-3,TRBJ1-4,TGCGCCAGCAGCCAGGGACAGTTTAATGAAAAACTGTTTTTT,CASSQGQFNEKLFF
NA,NA,TRBV19,TRBJ1-1,TGTGCCACCAGCGGTTTGGGGGGGATCACTGAAGCTTTCTTT,CATSGLGGITEAFF
NA,TRBD1,TRBV2,TRBJ2-5,TGTGCCAGCATGACAGGGAGAGAGACCCAGTACTTC,CASMTGRETQYF
NA,NA,TRBV6-1,TRBJ1-5,TGTGCCAGCAGTGAATCAGGGTATAGCAATCAGCCCCAGCATTTT,CASSESGYSNQPQHF
NA,NA,TRBV6-6,TRBJ2-1,TGTGCCAGCAGTTATCCGGCAGGGTCGTCCTACAATGAGCAGTTCTTC,CASSYPAGSSYNEQFF
NA,NA,TRBV19,TRBJ1-5,TGTGCCAGTACCCAGACAAACAGAGTCACCCCCCAGCATTTT,CASTQTNRVTPQHF
NA,NA,TRBV6-5,TRBJ2-5,TGTGCCCCCAGCCGGATCGGGGAGACCCAGTACTTC,CAPSRIGETQYF
NA,NA,TRBV5-4,TRBJ1-1,TGTGCCAGCAGCTTGGGTTCAGGTGAAGCTTTCTTT,CASSLGSGEAFF
NA,NA,TRBV18,TRBJ2-2,TGTGCCAGCTCACTACTGGGCGGGCTGGGGACGAACACCGGGGAGCTGTTTTTT,CASSLLGGLGTNTGELFF
NA,NA,TRBV9,TRBJ1-1,TGTGCCAGCAGCGTAGTAGGGGCTGAAGCTTTCTTT,CASSVVGAEAFF
NA,TRBD2,TRBV4-2,TRBJ2-3,TGTGCCAGCAGCCAGGGCGGGGGGGTGGATACGCAGTATTTT,CASSQGGGVDTQYF
NA,NA,TRBV30,TRBJ1-3,TGTGCCTGGAGTGTTGGGCAGCGAAACACCATATATTTT,CAWSVGQRNTIYF
NA,NA,TRBV9,TRBJ2-1,TGTGCCAGCAGCGTAGGGTCGGGGTCGGGCTACAATGAGCAGTTCTTC,CASSVGSGSGYNEQFF
NA,TRBD1,TRBV5-5,TRBJ2-7,TGTGCCAGCAGCTTGGTACAGGGGTCGGAGCAGTACTTC,CASSLVQGSEQYF
NA,NA,TRBV13,TRBJ2-5,TGTGCCAGCAGCCGACAGTTTGAAGCGACCCAGTACTTC,CASSRQFEATQYF
once,NA,TRBV21-1,TRBJ1-2,TGTGCCAGCAGCGCCCGGGACAGCTATGGCTACACCTTC,CASSARDSYGYTF
NA,TRBD2,TRBV9,TRBJ2-7,TGTGCCAGCAGCGTAGTAGCGGGGGGCTTCTACGAGCAGTACTTC,CASSVVAGGFYEQYF
few,TRBD1,TRBV4-2,TRBJ1-1,TGTGCCAGCGGTATACCCGGGACAGGGGGCGGTGGGGACACTGAAGCTTTCTTT,CASGIPGTGGGGDTEAFF
NA,TRBD1,TRBV3-1/TRBV3-2,TRBJ1-3,TGTGCCAGCAGCCCCTGGACAGGGAACACTGGAAACACCATATATTTT,CASSPWTGNTGNTIYF
few,TRBD1,TRBV16,TRBJ2-1,TGTGCCAGCAGCCAGGACAGGGGGCTCGGTGAGCAGTTCTTC,CASSQDRGLGEQFF
NA,TRBD2,TRBV2,TRBJ2-5,TGTGCCAGCTCGGGACTAGCGGGGATCGAGACCCAGTACTTC,CASSGLAGIETQYF
NA,TRBD1,TRBV7-8,TRBJ2-1,TGTGCCAGCAGCTCATCGACAGGGAATTACAATGAGCAGTTCTTC,CASSSSTGNYNEQFF
NA,NA,TRBV15,TRBJ1-2,TGTGCCACCAGCAGGGCAGCGGATGGCTACACCTTC,CATSRAADGYTF
NA,NA,TRBV5-3,TRBJ1-2,TGTGCCAGAAGCTTGGGGTGGGCAGAGCTCTATGGCTACACCTTC,CARSLGWAELYGYTF
NA,NA,TRBV11-3,TRBJ2-2,TGTGCCAGCAGCCAGGACAGAGGGGCGACCGGGGAGCTGTTTTTT,CASSQDRGATGELFF
NA,NA,TRBV19,TRBJ1-2,TGTGCCAGTAGTACGCCCGAAAGGGGCTATGGCTACACCTTC,CASSTPERGYGYTF
NA,NA,TRBV19,TRBJ2-7,TGTGCCAGTAGTACAGGGGTCTACGAGCAGTACTTC,CASSTGVYEQYF
once,NA,TRBV19,TRBJ2-7,TGTGCCAGTAGTATACGAGCTCTCTCCTACGAGCAGTACTTC,CASSIRALSYEQYF
NA,NA,TRBV20-1,TRBJ1-1,TGCAGTGCAACTCAATACACTGAAGCTTTCTTT,CSATQYTEAFF
NA,NA,TRBV12-5,TRBJ1-4,TGTGCTAGTGGTTCCTCGGTTGGAGGGGTCGGTGAAAAACTGTTTTTT,CASGSSVGGVGEKLFF
NA,NA,TRBV11-3,TRBJ1-2,TGTGCCAGCAGCTTAGGACAGTACCGAGGGAGGGGCTATGGCTACACCTTC,CASSLGQYRGRGYGYTF
NA,TRBD2,TRBV5-5,TRBJ2-1,TGTGCCAGCAGCATTAGCGGGGGGGCAAGCAATGAGCAGTTCTTC,CASSISGGASNEQFF